This entry lists 23 T cell receptor beta chains sequenced from one sample in a study of CD4 T cells in relation to SARS-CoV-2 and coronaviruses (dated by TCRdb to the early 2020s). CD4+ T cells from unexposed donors were collected before the COVID-19 pandemic (2011-2018). Following 10 days of culture, the EasySep CD4+ T cell isolation kit was used to isolate CD4+ T cells. Libraries were made using the immunoSEQ multiplex PCR assay. The clones in this table, taken by TCRdb from immuneACCESS, are in-frame only. Not every clone is retained; where verified, under half of the shortfall comes from an unresolved V gene, and the cause of the rest is unknown. This sample lists 9,000 to 15,000 clones; around 73% were detected once. The top ten constitute approximately 14% of the sample. The antigens for these receptors are not known. Sequences were obtained from CD4+ T cells from PBMCs, cultured in vitro. These receptors were taken from a human donor in good health.

CDR3 sequence: CASSRSGTSYEQYF. The CDR3 DNA reads TGTGCCAGCAGCCGATCTGGGACTTCCTACGAGCAGTACTTC. This chain links TRBV7-3 with TRBJ2-7; perhaps TRBD2 as D (6 bases). Germline lookup yields CDR1 SGHTA and CDR2 FQGTGA. The CDR3 spans 14 residues. Trimming removed 5 bases at V and 1 base at J, with 12 bases between.

Worth noting for this clone: Germline and junction disagree at one end, which may indicate a read error. The J gene is TRBJ2-1, the V gene TRBV7-7, with 8 bases that match TRBD1. The length of the CDR3 is 15 residues. Germline lookup yields CDR1 SSHAT and CDR2 FNYEAQ (reference sequence). The CDR3, as DNA: TGTGCTAGCAGCTTAGGACAGGGCAAGCTGAGCAGGCAGTTCTTC. It translates to CASSLGQGKLSRQFF.

The V gene is TRBV7-9, the J gene TRBJ2-2, with D possibly being TRBD1 or TRBD2 (6 bases each). The V and J ends lost 6 bases and 0 bases respectively, with 11 bases between them. Germline CDR1 and CDR2: SEHNR and FQNEAQ (reference sequence). The CDR3 loop spans 15 amino acids. CDR3 DNA sequence: TGTGCCAGCAGATATAGGGGGGCGAACACCGGGGAGCTGTTTTTT. This encodes CASRYRGANTGELFF.

V is TRBV18 and J is TRBJ1-2; TRBD1 aligns across 10 bases. The ends lost 2 bases at V and 2 bases at J; junction bases unmatched: 5. CDR1 is KGHSH, CDR2 LQKENI, per germline. CDR3 size: 16 residues. The CDR3 spells CASSPFQDRGNYGYTF. CDR3 in DNA: TGTGCCAGCTCACCATTCCAGGACAGGGGGAACTATGGCTACACCTTC. The entire variable domain, with the rest obtained from reference TRBV18 and TRBJ1-2, is as follows: NAGVMQNPRHLVRRRGQEARLRCSPMKGHSHVYWYRQLPEEGLKFMVYLQKENIIDESGMPKERFSAEFPKEGPSILRIQQVVRGDSAAYFCASSPFQDRGNYGYTFGSGTRLTVV.

The rearrangement joins TRBV11-2 to TRBJ2-5, with 7 bases lining up with TRBD1. Germline V CDR1 and CDR2: SGHAT, FQNNGV. The CDR3 runs 13 residues. Unmatched junction bases numbered 2, after V lost 2 bases and J lost 5 bases. The CDR3 nucleotides read TGTGCCAGCAGCTTATCCAGGGGGGAGACCCAGTACTTC. It codes for CASSLSRGETQYF.

The chain links TRBV6-5 to TRBJ1-4; the match to TRBD1 covers 7 bases. Germline V gene lookup returns CDR1 MNHEY and CDR2 SVGAGI. The CDR3 loop spans 14 amino acids. V shed 6 bases, J shed 4 bases, and the junction held 5 bases outside the gene matches. The CDR3 nucleotides read TGTGCCAGCAGCAGGGGGACAGTTAATGAAAAACTGTTTTTT. Its protein is CASSRGTVNEKLFF.

The sample holds a few counts of this clone. The gene calls are TRBV4-1 and TRBJ2-1; D is possibly TRBD1 (5 bases). V shed 3 bases and J shed 8 bases, with 20 bases lying between them. This CDR3 comprises 16 residues. CDR1 is MGHRA and CDR2 is YSYEKL in the germline V gene. The CDR3, as DNA: TGCGCCAGCAGCCACGTAATTAGGGGCTCCTGGGATGAGCAGTTCTTC. This encodes CASSHVIRGSWDEQFF.

This sequence joins TRBV6-5 and TRBJ2-1; D not resolved. This CDR3 comprises 16 residues. V was trimmed by 0 bases and J by 5 bases, leaving 14 bases between them. Germline V gene lookup returns CDR1 MNHEY and CDR2 SVGAGI. CDR3 loop: CASSYSKLRRHNEQFF. For the CDR3, the DNA is TGTGCCAGCAGTTACTCGAAACTACGGCGGCACAATGAGCAGTTCTTC.

As regards this clone: Other DNA sequences in this specimen translate into the identical CDR3. The rearrangement joins TRBV7-2 to TRBJ2-7, with 9 bases that match TRBD1. The V and J ends lost 4 bases and 4 bases, in that order; junction bases with no gene match: 2. The CDR3 totals 13 residues. CDR1 and CDR2 (germline): SGHTA, FQGNSA. The CDR3 protein is CASSSQGAYEQYF. The CDR3, as DNA: TGTGCCAGCAGCTCACAGGGGGCGTACGAGCAGTACTTC.

The chain carries TRBV10-3 and TRBJ2-5; D might be TRBD2 (5 bases). Germline V lookup: CDR1 ENHRY, CDR2 SYGVKD. This CDR3 is 14 amino acids long. Trimming shortened V by 5 bases and J by 3 bases, and 13 bases separated the two germline ends. The CDR3 region has the DNA TGTGCCATCAGTCGGGTGGCGGGCGAAGAGACCCAGTACTTC. This gives the protein CAISRVAGEETQYF.

The chain employs TRBV30 and TRBJ2-7, with 9 bases lining up with TRBD2. Germline CDR1 and CDR2: GTSNPN and SVGIG (reference sequence). With V trimmed by 7 bases and J by 7 bases, 11 bases remained unmatched. The CDR3 is 13 residues long. The DNA for the CDR3 is TGTGCCTCTAGCGGGGCTCGGGGTCGGGAGCAGTACTTC. Amino acids: CASSGARGREQYF. The full variable domain, with the rest looked up from reference TRBV30 and TRBJ2-7, is SQTIHQWPATLVQPVGSPLSLECTVEGTSNPNLYWYRQAAGRGLQLLFYSVGIGQISSEVPQNLSASRPQDRQFILSSKKLLLSDSGFYLCASSGARGREQYFGPGTRLTVT.

A few counts support this clone. The V gene is TRBV5-4, the J gene TRBJ1-4; 9 bases match TRBD1. Germline lookup yields CDR1 SGHNT and CDR2 YYREEE (reference sequence). The CDR3 runs to 15 residues. Trimming took 4 bases from V and 5 from J; bases not matched to a gene: 6. The CDR3 bases are TGTGCCAGCAGCGACTGGACAGGGGCAAATGAAAAACTGTTTTTT. Residues: CASSDWTGANEKLFF.

The chain uses TRBV6-5 and TRBJ2-7; 10 bases map to TRBD2. The germline V gene encodes CDR1 MNHEY and CDR2 SVGAGI. The CDR3 runs to 14 residues. Germline trimming cut 8 bases from V and 0 bases from J; bases unmatched to any gene: 4. In DNA form, the CDR3 reads TGTGCCAGCTCCCGGACTAGCGGCTCCTACGAGCAGTACTTC. Translation: CASSRTSGSYEQYF.

CDR3 in DNA: TGTGCCAGCAGCTTTTCCGGGACAGATCAGCCCCAGCATTTT. Its protein product is CASSFSGTDQPQHF. This chain joins TRBV5-5 and TRBJ1-5; 7 nucleotides agree with TRBD1. This CDR3 spans 14 amino acids. Trimming removed 2 bases from V and 5 bases from J; junction bases left unmatched: 4. Germline V gene lookup returns CDR1 SGHKS and CDR2 YYEKEE (reference sequence).

The genes are TRBV7-2 and TRBJ2-5; TRBD2 matches 7 bases. Germline values: CDR1 SGHTA, CDR2 FQGNSA. The CDR3 is made up of 14 amino acids. V gave up 7 bases and J gave up 5 bases; unmatched junction bases: 10. The CDR3: CASMGGEARETQYF. The CDR3 DNA reads as TGTGCCAGCATGGGGGGGGAGGCCAGGGAGACCCAGTACTTC.

This chain links TRBV5-1 with TRBJ1-1; D is perhaps TRBD1 (5 bases). Germline loops: CDR1 SGHRS, CDR2 YFSETQ. This CDR3 contains 14 residues. The V end lost 1 base, the J end lost 1 base, and 8 bases lay between the germline ends. The CDR3 loop reads CASSLSRANTEAFF. In DNA form, the CDR3 reads TGCGCCAGCAGCTTGAGCAGGGCGAACACTGAAGCTTTCTTT.

The chain uses TRBV3-1 (or the pseudogene TRBV3-2) and TRBJ2-3, with 9 bases fitting TRBD1. Germline V CDR1 and CDR2: LGHDT, YNNKEL (reference sequence). There are 15 residues in the CDR3. The junction had 6 bases not matched to a gene; V was cut back by 5 bases and J by 3 bases. In DNA form, the CDR3 reads TGTGCCAGCAGCGCCCACAGGGGGCGGACAGATACGCAGTATTTT. Translation gives CASSAHRGRTDTQYF.

V and J are TRBV6-5 and TRBJ2-1; unclear D gene. The V end lost 7 bases, the J end lost 4 bases, and 11 bases lay between the germline ends. Germline lookup yields CDR1 MNHEY and CDR2 SVGAGI. The CDR3 loop spans 13 amino acids. CDR3 in amino acids: CASTDQDYNEQFF. Written as DNA, the CDR3 is TGTGCCAGCACCGACCAGGATTACAATGAGCAGTTCTTC.

As DNA, the CDR3 is TGCGCCAGCAGCTTGCGACAACAGCGGGGTACTGAAGCTTTCTTT. Amino acids: CASSLRQQRGTEAFF. The chain joins TRBV5-1 to TRBJ1-1, with no clear D. The germline CDR1 and CDR2 sequences are SGHRS and YFSETQ. CDR3 length equals 15 residues. V lost 1 base, J lost 5 bases, and 15 bases lay in between.

The chain combines TRBV11-2 with TRBJ2-1, with D unresolved. The CDR3 contains 14 residues. Germline values: CDR1 SGHAT, CDR2 FQNNGV. Trimming removed 4 bases from V and 6 bases from J, with 13 bases in between. CDR3 bases: TGTGCCAGCAGCTCAACCGGGCGTTTCAATGAGCAGTTCTTC. Its protein product is CASSSTGRFNEQFF.

The chain links TRBV3-1 (or the pseudogene TRBV3-2) to TRBJ1-3, with D possibly being TRBD1 (5 bases). Trimming left V 1 base short and J 2 bases short, with 6 bases between. CDR1 and CDR2 (germline): LGHDT, YNNKEL (reference sequence). CDR3 length: 14 residues. The CDR3 loop reads CASSQGGAGNTIYF. The CDR3 bases are TGTGCCAGCAGCCAAGGGGGGGCTGGAAACACCATATATTTT.

This clone showed up just a few times. This chain uses TRBV2 with TRBJ2-7; D remains unclear. The V gene lost 4 bases and the J gene lost 2 bases, with 18 bases spanning the gap. The length of the CDR3 is 16 residues. Germline loops: CDR1 SNHLY, CDR2 FYNNEI. The CDR3 DNA sequence: TGTGCCAGCAGTGGACCGGCGAAGGGCATTGCCTACGAGCAGTACTTC. Translated, it gives CASSGPAKGIAYEQYF.

The chain couples TRBV18 to TRBJ2-7, with 10 bases aligning to TRBD1. The J segment lost 5 bases and the V segment lost 3 bases, leaving 4 bases of the junction unmatched. This CDR3 spans 14 amino acids. Germline CDR1 and CDR2: KGHSH and LQKENI. The CDR3 DNA follows: TGTGCCAGCTCACCGGGGACAGGGGACCACGAGCAGTACTTC. It specifies CASSPGTGDHEQYF. Variable domain in full (rest from reference TRBV18 and TRBJ2-7): NAGVMQNPRHLVRRRGQEARLRCSPMKGHSHVYWYRQLPEEGLKFMVYLQKENIIDESGMPKERFSAEFPKEGPSILRIQQVVRGDSAAYFCASSPGTGDHEQYFGPGTRLTVT.